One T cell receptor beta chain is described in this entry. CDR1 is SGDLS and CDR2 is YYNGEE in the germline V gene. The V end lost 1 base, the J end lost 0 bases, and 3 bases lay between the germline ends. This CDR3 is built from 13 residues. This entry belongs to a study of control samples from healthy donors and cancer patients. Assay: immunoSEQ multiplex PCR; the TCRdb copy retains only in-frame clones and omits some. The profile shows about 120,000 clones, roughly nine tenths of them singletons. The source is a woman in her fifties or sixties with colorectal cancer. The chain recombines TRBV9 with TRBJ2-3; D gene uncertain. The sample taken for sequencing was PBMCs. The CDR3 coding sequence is TGTGCCAGCAGCGTACTGAGCACAGATACGCAGTATTTT. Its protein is CASSVLSTDTQYF.